This entry describes one TCR beta chain. Its specificity is unknown. The isolated RNA, all of it, was reverse transcribed, so expressed TCRB transcripts were what got sequenced. Sequencing used immunoSEQ multiplex PCR; TCRdb keeps in-frame clones, though not all of them. The profile shows about 660,000 clones, 11% to 15% of them singletons. The sample is drawn from a study of beta chain features in type 1 diabetes. Across the study: There was similarity between patients and healthy donors in age, gender and cell yields.

Study-level results: People with Type 1 diabetes carried modestly yet significantly shorter TCRB CDR3s in all four CD4+ subsets. Sequencing of cDNA might inflate the share of cells that strongly express TCR.

Sorting of CD4+ naive, central memory, regulatory and stem cell-like memory cells was performed via CD45RO/CCR7/CD25/CD127/CD95/CD27. The CDR3 extends over 13 amino acids. V was pared by 4 bases and J by 2 bases, with 8 bases between. Germline CDR1 is SQVTM and CDR2 is ANQGSEA. This clonotype was sampled from a young man with type 1 diabetes. The specimen was naive CD4+ T cells from blood. The rearrangement joins TRBV29-1 to TRBJ2-2; unclear D gene. In DNA, the CDR3 is TGCAGCGTTGGGCAGAAAAACACCGGGGAGCTGTTTTTT. Its protein product is CSVGQKNTGELFF.